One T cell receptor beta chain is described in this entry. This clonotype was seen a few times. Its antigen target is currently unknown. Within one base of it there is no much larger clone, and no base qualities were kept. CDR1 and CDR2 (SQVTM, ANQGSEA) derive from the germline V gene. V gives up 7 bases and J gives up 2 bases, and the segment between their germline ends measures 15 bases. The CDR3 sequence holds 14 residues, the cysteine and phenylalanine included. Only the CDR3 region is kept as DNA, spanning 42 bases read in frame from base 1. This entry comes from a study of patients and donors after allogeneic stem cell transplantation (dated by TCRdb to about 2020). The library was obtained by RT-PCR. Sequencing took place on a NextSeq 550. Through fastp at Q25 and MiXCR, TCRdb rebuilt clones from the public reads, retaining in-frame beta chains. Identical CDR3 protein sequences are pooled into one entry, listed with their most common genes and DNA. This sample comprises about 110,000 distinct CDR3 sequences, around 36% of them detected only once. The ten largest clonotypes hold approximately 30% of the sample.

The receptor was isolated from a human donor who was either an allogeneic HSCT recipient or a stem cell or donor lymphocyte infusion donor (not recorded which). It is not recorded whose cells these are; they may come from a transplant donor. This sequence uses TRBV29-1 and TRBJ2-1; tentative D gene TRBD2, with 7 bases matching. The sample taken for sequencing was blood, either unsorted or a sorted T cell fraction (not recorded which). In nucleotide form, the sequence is TGCAGCGCTGATAGGGGGGGCCCCTACAATGAGCAGTTCTTC. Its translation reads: CSADRGGPYNEQFF.